The 25 T cell receptor beta chains in this list originate from one sample, sequenced in a study of T cells in Graves' hyperthyroidism and ophthalmopathy. Amplification yielded TCR beta CDR3 regions, with RNA transcripts as the source. The primer set for the first-round RT-PCR of the TCR CDR3 was HTBI. TCRdb reprocessed the multiplex PCR reads with MiXCR, giving one entry per CDR3 protein. The table lists about 160,000 distinct CDR3 sequences, just under 9.5% of them singletons, with around 20% in the top ten. Material for sequencing was blood. These receptors came from a woman in her late teens or twenties with Graves' hyperthyroidism that later progressed to Graves' ophthalmopathy.

A word on this clonotype: A much more abundant neighbour one base away suggests this may be a read error. J is TRBJ1-3 and V is TRBV7-9; the D is unclear. The germline V gene has CDR1 SEHNR and CDR2 FQNEAQ (reference sequence). This CDR3 region has 12 residues. The CDR3 spells CGSSVSGNTIYF. For the CDR3, the DNA is TGTGGCAGCAGCGTCTCTGGAAACACCATATATTTT. The whole variable domain, filled in from reference TRBV7-9 and TRBJ1-3, reads DTGVSQNPRHKITKRGQNVTFRCDPISEHNRLYWYRQTLGQGPEFLTYFQNEAQLEKSRLLSDRFSAERPKGSFSTLEIQRTEQGDSAMYLCGSSVSGNTIYFGEGSWLTVV.

This clonotype occurred a few times. The rearrangement joins TRBV20-1 to TRBJ2-3; 8 positions match TRBD2. CDR1 and CDR2 (germline): DFQATT, SNEGSKA (reference sequence). The CDR3 contains 15 residues. The V gene end was trimmed by 0 bases and the J gene end by 6 bases; junction bases not matched to a gene: 8. The CDR3 here is CSARDLGGGRDTQYF. CDR3 in DNA: TGCAGTGCTAGAGATCTCGGCGGGGGGCGGGATACGCAGTATTTT.

Ten or more counts support this clonotype. The chain is built from TRBV6-1 and TRBJ2-3, with D possibly being TRBD1 or TRBD2 (6 bases each). There are 14 residues in the CDR3. The V gene lost 1 base and the J gene lost 11 bases, with 16 bases spanning the gap. CDR1 is MNHNS, CDR2 SASEGT, per germline. The CDR3 DNA is TGTGCCAGCAGTGAAGAAGTGAGGGGGGCCGGGCAGTATTTT. This sequence encodes CASSEEVRGAGQYF.

This clonotype was counted at least ten times. The chain recombines TRBV6-1 with TRBJ1-2; the D is unclear. This CDR3 contains 14 residues. Trimming removed 4 bases at V and 5 bases at J, with 14 bases between. Germline assignment: CDR1 MNHNS and CDR2 SASEGT. CDR3 sequence (DNA): TGTGCCAGCAGTGGGACCGCTATAGGGTATGGCTACACCTTC. Its translation is CASSGTAIGYGYTF.

V and J are TRBV28 and TRBJ2-7, with D perhaps matching TRBD2 (6 bases). The CDR3 length is 18 residues. Germline assignment: CDR1 MDHEN and CDR2 SYDVKM. The V and J ends lost 2 bases and 6 bases respectively, with 26 bases between them. As DNA, the CDR3 is TGTGCCAGCAGTTTACTGGTCCTGGCCATCCCCGCGGGGATCGAGCAGTACTTC. Amino acid sequence: CASSLLVLAIPAGIEQYF.

This clonotype appeared many times. The rearrangement uses TRBV10-3 and TRBJ2-7; 9 bases match TRBD2. The CDR3 has 15 amino acids. Per the germline V gene, CDR1 is ENHRY and CDR2 is SYGVKD. V trimming: 4 bases; J trimming: 2 bases; junction bases outside the gene matches: 6. CDR3 bases: TGTGCCATCAGTGGGAATAGCGGGGGCACCTACGAGCAGTACTTC. It specifies CAISGNSGGTYEQYF.

In this sample, this clonotype turned up many times. CDR3 protein: CASSIDSGGGEAFF. The CDR3 DNA is TGTGCCAGTAGTATAGATTCAGGGGGGGGTGAAGCTTTCTTT. The chain recombines TRBV19 with TRBJ1-1, with TRBD1 matching 7 bases. CDR3 length equals 14 residues. The V and J ends lost 0 bases and 7 bases, in that order; junction bases with no gene match: 5. Looked up from germline, CDR1 is LNHDA and CDR2 is SQIVND (reference sequence).

For this clonotype: One end of the junction varies from germline; a read error may be responsible. The V gene is TRBV6-2 or TRBV6-3, the J gene TRBJ2-3; 9 bases agree with TRBD2. This CDR3 has 14 residues. CDR1 and CDR2 from the germline V gene are MNHEY and SVGEGT. The CDR3 region is CASSLSGSTDTRYF. The CDR3 coding sequence is TGTGCCAGCAGTCTTAGCGGGAGCACAGATACGCGGTATTTT.

This clonotype was seen a handful of times. This CDR3 is CASSLRTGSNEKLFF. The CDR3 coding sequence is TGTGCCAGCAGCTTGAGGACAGGGTCTAATGAAAAACTGTTTTTT. The chain is built from TRBV5-5 and TRBJ1-4; TRBD1 aligns across 8 bases. The junction had 2 bases not matched to a gene; V was cut back by 1 base and J by 3 bases. The CDR3 length is 15 residues. In germline, CDR1 is SGHKS, CDR2 YYEKEE (reference sequence).

This clonotype was counted between two and nine times. The chain joins TRBV4-2 to TRBJ2-7; 8 bases fit TRBD2. The CDR3 is 16 residues long. The germline gives CDR1 LGHNA, CDR2 YNFKEQ. V lost 1 base, J lost 0 bases, and 5 bases stayed unmatched. The CDR3 DNA is TGTGCCAGCAGCCAAGGTAGTAGCGGGGACTCCTACGAGCAGTACTTC. It is translated as CASSQGSSGDSYEQYF.

On this clonotype: A junction boundary mismatches the germline segment, possibly from a read error. This chain links TRBV11-2 with TRBJ2-2; 8 bases align to TRBD2. In germline, CDR1 is SGHAT, CDR2 FQNNGV. The CDR3 spans 18 residues. CDR3 DNA: TGTGCCAGCATCTTATTTCCTAGCGGGTGGGAGACCTCCGGGGAGCTGTTTTTT. Translating it yields CASILFPSGWETSGELFF.

J is TRBJ2-3 and V is TRBV2; no reliable D call. The CDR3 is made up of 14 amino acids. V lost 2 bases and J lost 1, with 7 bases in between. The germline V gene encodes CDR1 SNHLY and CDR2 FYNNEI. CDR3 amino acids: CASSEQLGTDTQYF. As DNA, the CDR3 is TGTGCCAGCAGTGAACAGCTGGGCACAGATACGCAGTATTTT.

This clonotype was recorded at least ten times. The chain recombines TRBV11-2 with TRBJ1-1; tentative D call: TRBD1 (6 bases). Looked up from germline, CDR1 is SGHAT and CDR2 is FQNNGV. Trimming took 1 base from V and 4 from J, leaving 10 bases between them. This CDR3 comprises 14 residues. DNA for the CDR3: TGTGCCAGCAGCTTAGGGCAGGGGATCACTGAAGCTTTCTTT. Its protein is CASSLGQGITEAFF.

This clonotype came up many times. The V and J genes are TRBV6-2 or TRBV6-3 and TRBJ2-5; 9 bases align to TRBD2. Germline V gene data show CDR1 as MNHEY and CDR2 as SVGEGT. CDR3 length: 15 residues. The trim removed 0 bases at V and 5 bases at J, leaving 4 bases unmatched. The CDR3 DNA reads as TGTGCCAGCAGTTACTCGGCTAGCGGGAAGGAGACCCAGTACTTC. This sequence encodes CASSYSASGKETQYF.

There are many counts of this clonotype. V is TRBV19 and J is TRBJ2-5, with D unclear. V gave up 3 bases and J gave up 0 bases, with 8 bases separating them. The CDR3 has 14 amino acids. From germline, CDR1 is LNHDA and CDR2 SQIVND (reference sequence). CDR3 sequence (DNA): TGTGCCAGTAGTATGAGCATTTACCAAGAGACCCAGTACTTC. Its protein is CASSMSIYQETQYF.

This sequence joins TRBV9 and TRBJ1-1; TRBD1 aligns across 9 bases. V was pared by 3 bases and J by 5 bases, with 14 bases of the junction left unmatched. Per germline, CDR1 SGDLS and CDR2 YYNGEE. The length of the CDR3 is 17 residues. The CDR3 region is CASSGGRGMTGGTEAFF. CDR3 sequence (DNA): TGTGCCAGCAGCGGGGGTAGGGGAATGACAGGGGGGACTGAAGCTTTCTTT.

This clonotype has only a few counts. The V gene is TRBV6-2 or TRBV6-3, the J gene TRBJ1-2; possible D gene TRBD1, 5 bases. V was shortened by 7 bases and J by 0 bases, with 18 bases between the two germline ends. The CDR3 is made up of 16 amino acids. Germline V lookup: CDR1 MNHEY, CDR2 SVGEGT. CDR3 amino acids: CASNKGMGLTNYGYTF. The CDR3 coding sequence is TGTGCCAGCAATAAAGGGATGGGACTTACTAACTATGGCTACACCTTC.

This clonotype was seen repeatedly, ten times or more. The V call is TRBV20-1, the J call TRBJ1-2, with a tentative D call TRBD1 (5 bases). V was cut by 5 bases and J by 6 bases, with 10 bases left in between. Germline lookup yields CDR1 DFQATT and CDR2 SNEGSKA (reference sequence). The CDR3 contains 11 residues. CDR3 coding DNA: TGCAGTGCTCCCCTGGGGCATGGCTACACCTTC. This gives the protein CSAPLGHGYTF.

This clonotype was counted a few times. The J gene is TRBJ2-2, the V gene TRBV19; 8 bases are a match to TRBD1. The germline V gene encodes CDR1 LNHDA and CDR2 SQIVND (reference sequence). The CDR3 is made up of 13 amino acids. With V trimmed by 6 bases and J by 6 bases, 3 bases remained unmatched. CDR3 nucleotides: TGTGCCAGTAGCGGACAGGGTCCCGGGGAGCTGTTTTTT. Protein sequence: CASSGQGPGELFF.

This clonotype occurred many times. V usage is TRBV20-1 and J usage is TRBJ2-7; 11 positions agree with TRBD2. In germline, CDR1 is DFQATT, CDR2 SNEGSKA (reference sequence). This CDR3 comprises 14 residues. Trimming took 6 bases from V and 2 from J; bases not matched to a gene: 6. CDR3 sequence reads: CSANGLAGAYEQYF. The CDR3 DNA sequence: TGCAGTGCAAACGGACTAGCGGGCGCCTACGAGCAGTACTTC.

As for this clonotype: Since a much larger clone is just one base distant, this may be a read error. The rearrangement uses TRBV3-1 and TRBJ2-1; D is perhaps TRBD2 (7 bases). The CDR3 length is 15 residues. Germline CDR1 is LGHDT and CDR2 is YNNKEL (reference sequence). The CDR3 spells CASSHSGGSYNEHFF. CDR3 bases: TGTGCCAGCAGCCACTCGGGGGGCTCCTACAATGAGCACTTCTTC.

This clonotype was picked up many times. The chain uses TRBV12-3 or TRBV12-4 and TRBJ1-3, with D uncertain. V was trimmed by 2 bases and J by 1 base, leaving 12 bases between them. The CDR3 sequence is 16 residues long. For the CDR3, the DNA is TGTGCCAGCAGTTTAACGCCGTGGGGTTCTGGAAACACCATATATTTT. It encodes CASSLTPWGSGNTIYF.

This clonotype came up many times. This chain connects TRBV7-3 to TRBJ2-5, with TRBD2 matching over 8 bases. Germline V gene data show CDR1 as SGHTA and CDR2 as FQGTGA. CDR3 length: 15 residues. V was pared by 1 base and J by 4 bases, with 5 bases of the junction left unmatched. The CDR3 reads CASSLRGLAGETQYF. Written as DNA, the CDR3 is TGTGCCAGCAGCTTAAGGGGGCTAGCGGGAGAGACCCAGTACTTC. The complete variable domain, with remaining parts taken from reference TRBV7-3 and TRBJ2-5, reads GAGVSQTPSNKVTEKGKYVELRCDPISGHTALYWYRQSLGQGPEFLIYFQGTGAADDSGLPNDRFFAVRPEGSVSTLKIQRTERGDSAVYLCASSLRGLAGETQYFGPGTRLLVL.

The genes are TRBV9 and TRBJ1-2; unclear D gene. V was clipped by 6 bases and J by 6 bases, with 24 bases between them. Germline V CDR1 and CDR2: SGDLS, YYNGEE. This CDR3 region has 16 residues. CDR3 DNA sequence: TGTGCCAGCACGGATCGAGTAGACGGGCCTTATGATGGCTACACCTTC. Its translation is CASTDRVDGPYDGYTF.

This clonotype was detected many times. This rearrangement joins TRBV27 to TRBJ1-1, with D perhaps matching TRBD1 (6 bases). Trimming pared 6 bases from V and 2 bases from J, leaving 19 bases between. CDR1 and CDR2 (germline): MNHEY, SMNVEV (reference sequence). There are 16 residues in the CDR3. The CDR3 protein is CASSPGGARFNTEAFF. As DNA, the CDR3 is TGTGCCAGCAGCCCCGGGGGGGCAAGGTTCAACACTGAAGCTTTCTTT.